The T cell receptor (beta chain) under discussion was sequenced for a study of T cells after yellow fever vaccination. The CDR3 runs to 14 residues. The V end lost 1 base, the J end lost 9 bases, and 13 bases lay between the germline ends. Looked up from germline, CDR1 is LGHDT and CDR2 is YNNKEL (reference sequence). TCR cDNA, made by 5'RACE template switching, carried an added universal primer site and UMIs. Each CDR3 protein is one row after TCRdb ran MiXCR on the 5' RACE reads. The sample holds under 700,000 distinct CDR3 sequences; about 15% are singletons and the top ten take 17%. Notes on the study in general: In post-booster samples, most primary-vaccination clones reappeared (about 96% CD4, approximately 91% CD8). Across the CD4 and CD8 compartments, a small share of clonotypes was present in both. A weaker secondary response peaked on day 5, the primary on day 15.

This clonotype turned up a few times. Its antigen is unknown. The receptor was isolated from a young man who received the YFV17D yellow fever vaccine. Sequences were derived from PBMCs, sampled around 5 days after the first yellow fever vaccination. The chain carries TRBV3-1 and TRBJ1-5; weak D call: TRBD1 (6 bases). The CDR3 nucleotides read TGTGCCAGCAGCCAAGCCTCCGGGGGGCCGCCCCAGCATTTT. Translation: CASSQASGGPPQHF.